The 9 T cell receptor beta chains given below trace back to one sample, sequenced in a study of OX40 agonist ivuxolimab in advanced cancers. Libraries were prepared by immunoSEQ multiplex PCR; TCRdb keeps only in-frame clonotypes and omits some of them. Among roughly 28,000 clones listed, approximately 86% were seen once. The starting material was CD4+ or CD8+ T cells sorted from blood, obtained in a trial of the OX40 agonist ivuxolimab. Receptors were obtained from an adult with an advanced solid tumor such as melanoma, head and neck, liver or kidney cancer.

This sequence joins TRBV2 and TRBJ1-3; D gene unclear. CDR1 is SNHLY, CDR2 FYNNEI, per germline. Deletions cut 8 bases from V and 0 bases from J, with 14 bases between. The CDR3 extends over 15 amino acids. The CDR3 DNA follows: TGTGCCAGCCTGGATACGGCGGACTCTGGAAACACCATATATTTT. Encoded protein: CASLDTADSGNTIYF. The variable domain in full, with the rest retrieved from reference TRBV2 and TRBJ1-3, is EPEVTQTPSHQVTQMGQEVILRCVPISNHLYFYWYRQILGQKVEFLVSFYNNEISEKSEIFDDQFSVERPDGSNFTLKIRSTKLEDSAMYFCASLDTADSGNTIYFGEGSWLTVV.

The rearrangement links TRBV4-2 to TRBJ2-7; 8 nucleotides agree with TRBD1. The J segment lost 5 bases and the V segment lost 3 bases, leaving 9 bases of the junction unmatched. Germline CDR1 is LGHNA and CDR2 is YNFKEQ. The CDR3 is 15 amino acids. This CDR3 is CASSHTPGQADEQYF. The DNA for the CDR3 is TGTGCCAGCAGCCACACCCCGGGACAGGCGGACGAGCAGTACTTC.

This chain links TRBV2 with TRBJ2-7; D unclear. The CDR3 sequence is 14 residues long. Germline CDR1 and CDR2: SNHLY and FYNNEI. V lost 5 bases and J 0 bases, leaving 11 bases between the germline ends. In DNA form, the CDR3 reads TGTGCCAGCAGTTCCGTGACCCTCTCCTACGAGCAGTACTTC. Its translation: CASSSVTLSYEQYF. The entire variable domain, with the rest obtained from reference TRBV2 and TRBJ2-7, is as follows: EPEVTQTPSHQVTQMGQEVILRCVPISNHLYFYWYRQILGQKVEFLVSFYNNEISEKSEIFDDQFSVERPDGSNFTLKIRSTKLEDSAMYFCASSSVTLSYEQYFGPGTRLTVT.

This clone has a handful of counts. The chain recombines TRBV29-1 with TRBJ2-7; D may be TRBD1 or TRBD2 (5 bases each). The CDR3 contains 15 residues. In germline, CDR1 is SQVTM, CDR2 ANQGSEA. Trimming took off 6 bases at V and 4 bases at J, with 22 bases between the two ends. CDR3 amino acids: CSVAGAMQGKYEQYF. CDR3 sequence (DNA): TGCAGCGTCGCCGGGGCAATGCAGGGAAAGTACGAGCAGTACTTC.

V and J are TRBV27 and TRBJ1-1, with D possibly matching TRBD1 (5 bases). The CDR3 extends over 15 amino acids. V lost 0 bases and J 0 bases, leaving 8 bases between the germline ends. Germline loops: CDR1 MNHEY, CDR2 SMNVEV (reference sequence). CDR3 sequence (DNA): TGTGCCAGCAGTTTATCGACCAGGGTGAACACTGAAGCTTTCTTT. Translated, it gives CASSLSTRVNTEAFF.

CDR3 loop: CASSHSFQPQHF. The CDR3 coding sequence is TGTGCCAGCAGCCACAGTTTTCAGCCCCAGCATTTT. V gene TRBV7-9 combines with J gene TRBJ1-5; D is uncertain. Germline CDR1 is SEHNR and CDR2 is FQNEAQ (reference sequence). This CDR3 spans 12 amino acids. With 5 bases removed from V and 6 bases from J, the gap between germline ends came to 8 bases.

V usage is TRBV28 and J usage is TRBJ1-2, with 9 nucleotides matching TRBD1. This CDR3 contains 14 residues. The trim removed 3 bases at V and 2 bases at J, leaving 1 base unmatched. Looked up from germline, CDR1 is MDHEN and CDR2 is SYDVKM. The CDR3 DNA follows: TGTGCCAGCAGTTTCGGGACAGGGAACTATGGCTACACCTTC. Translated: CASSFGTGNYGYTF.

J is TRBJ2-7 and V is TRBV10-3; D may be TRBD1 (5 bases). Germline CDR1 and CDR2: ENHRY and SYGVKD. V was cut by 6 bases and J by 3 bases, with 15 bases left in between. CDR3 length: 14 amino acids. CDR3 protein: CAISPDTGIYEQYF. CDR3 nucleotide sequence: TGTGCCATCAGCCCAGACACAGGAATCTACGAGCAGTACTTC.

The V call is TRBV2, the J call TRBJ1-1; D gene ambiguous. V was shortened by 7 bases and J by 8 bases, with 14 bases between the two germline ends. The CDR3 runs 12 residues. Germline CDR1 reads SNHLY; CDR2 reads FYNNEI. In nucleotides, the CDR3 is TGTGCCAGCATTACGGTGGGCCCCGAAGCTTTCTTT. This encodes CASITVGPEAFF. Full variable domain (rest looked up from reference TRBV2 and TRBJ1-1): EPEVTQTPSHQVTQMGQEVILRCVPISNHLYFYWYRQILGQKVEFLVSFYNNEISEKSEIFDDQFSVERPDGSNFTLKIRSTKLEDSAMYFCASITVGPEAFFGQGTRLTVV.